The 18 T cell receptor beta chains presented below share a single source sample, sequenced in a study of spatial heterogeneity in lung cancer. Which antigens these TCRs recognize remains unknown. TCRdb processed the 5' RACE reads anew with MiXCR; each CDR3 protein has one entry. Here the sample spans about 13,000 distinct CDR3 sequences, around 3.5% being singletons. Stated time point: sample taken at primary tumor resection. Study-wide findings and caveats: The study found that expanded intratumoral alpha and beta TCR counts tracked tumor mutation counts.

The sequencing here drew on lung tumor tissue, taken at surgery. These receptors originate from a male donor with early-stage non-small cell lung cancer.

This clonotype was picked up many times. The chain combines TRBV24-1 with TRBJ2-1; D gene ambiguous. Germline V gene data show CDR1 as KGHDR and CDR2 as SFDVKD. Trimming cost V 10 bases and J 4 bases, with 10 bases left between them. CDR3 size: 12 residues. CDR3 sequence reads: CATSTQYNEQFF. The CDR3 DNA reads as TGTGCCACGTCGACTCAGTACAATGAGCAGTTCTTC.

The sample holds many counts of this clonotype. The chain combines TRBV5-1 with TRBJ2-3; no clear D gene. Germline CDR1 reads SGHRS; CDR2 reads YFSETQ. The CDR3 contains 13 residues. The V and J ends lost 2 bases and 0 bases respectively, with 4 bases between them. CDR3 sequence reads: CASSLPSTDTQYF. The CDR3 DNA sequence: TGCGCCAGCAGCTTACCTAGCACAGATACGCAGTATTTT. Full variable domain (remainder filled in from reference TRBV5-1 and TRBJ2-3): KAGVTQTPRYLIKTRGQQVTLSCSPISGHRSVSWYQQTPGQGLQFLFEYFSETQRNKGNFPGRFSGRQFSNSRSEMNVSTLELGDSALYLCASSLPSTDTQYFGPGTRLTVL.

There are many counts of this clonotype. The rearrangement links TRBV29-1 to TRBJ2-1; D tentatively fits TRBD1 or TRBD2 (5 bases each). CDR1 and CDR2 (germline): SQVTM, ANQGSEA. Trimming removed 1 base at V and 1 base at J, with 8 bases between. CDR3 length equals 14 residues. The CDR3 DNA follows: TGCAGCGTTGAAGGGGGGTTTTCCTACAATGAGCAGTTCTTC. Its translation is CSVEGGFSYNEQFF.

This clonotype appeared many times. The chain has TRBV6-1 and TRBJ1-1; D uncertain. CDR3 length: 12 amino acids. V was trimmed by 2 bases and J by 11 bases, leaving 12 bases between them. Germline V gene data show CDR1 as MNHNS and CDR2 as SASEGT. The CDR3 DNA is TGTGCCAGCAGTGAACCACAACCGTCTGCTTTCTTT. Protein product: CASSEPQPSAFF.

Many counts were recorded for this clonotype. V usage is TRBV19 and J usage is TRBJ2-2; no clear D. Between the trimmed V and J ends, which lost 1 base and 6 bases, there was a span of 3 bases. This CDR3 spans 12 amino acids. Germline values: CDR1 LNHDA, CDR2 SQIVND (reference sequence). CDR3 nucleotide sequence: TGTGCCAGTAGTATAGGTCCCGGGGAGCTGTTTTTT. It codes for CASSIGPGELFF. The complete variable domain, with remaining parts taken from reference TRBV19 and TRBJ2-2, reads DGGITQSPKYLFRKEGQNVTLSCEQNLNHDAMYWYRQDPGQGLRLIYYSQIVNDFQKGDIAEGYSVSREKKESFPLTVTSAQKNPTAFYLCASSIGPGELFFGEGSRLTVL.

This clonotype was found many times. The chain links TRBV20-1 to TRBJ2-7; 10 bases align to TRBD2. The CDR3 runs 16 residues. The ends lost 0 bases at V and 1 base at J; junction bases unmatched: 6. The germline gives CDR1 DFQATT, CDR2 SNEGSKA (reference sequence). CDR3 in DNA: TGCAGTGCTAGAGATCCGGGACTAGCGATTTCCTACGAGCAGTACTTC. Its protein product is CSARDPGLAISYEQYF.

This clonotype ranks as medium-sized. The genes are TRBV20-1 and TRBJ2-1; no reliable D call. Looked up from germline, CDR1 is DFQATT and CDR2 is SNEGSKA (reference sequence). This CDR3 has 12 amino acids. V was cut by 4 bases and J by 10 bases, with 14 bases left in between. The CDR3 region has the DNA TGCAGTGCTACAACACAGCCAGGAGAGCAGTTCTTC. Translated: CSATTQPGEQFF.

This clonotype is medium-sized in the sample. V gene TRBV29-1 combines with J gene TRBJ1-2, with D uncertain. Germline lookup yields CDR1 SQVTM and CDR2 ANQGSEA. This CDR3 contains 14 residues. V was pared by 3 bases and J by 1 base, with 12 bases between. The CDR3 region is CSVDGGSSNYGYTF. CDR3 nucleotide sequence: TGCAGCGTTGATGGCGGATCAAGTAACTATGGCTACACCTTC.

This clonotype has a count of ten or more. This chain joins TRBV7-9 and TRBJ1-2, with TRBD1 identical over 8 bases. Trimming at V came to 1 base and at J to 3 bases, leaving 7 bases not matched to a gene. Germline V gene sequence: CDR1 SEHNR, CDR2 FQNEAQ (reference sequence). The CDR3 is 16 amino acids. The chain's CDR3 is CASSLGGQEGDYGYTF. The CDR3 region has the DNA TGTGCCAGCAGCTTAGGGGGACAGGAGGGTGACTATGGCTACACCTTC.

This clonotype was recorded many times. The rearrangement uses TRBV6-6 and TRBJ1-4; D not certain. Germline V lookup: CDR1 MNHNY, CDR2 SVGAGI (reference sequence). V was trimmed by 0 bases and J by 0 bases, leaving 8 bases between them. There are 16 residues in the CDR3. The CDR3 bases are TGTGCCAGCAGTTACTCTGGCCTTTCAACTAATGAAAAACTGTTTTTT. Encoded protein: CASSYSGLSTNEKLFF.

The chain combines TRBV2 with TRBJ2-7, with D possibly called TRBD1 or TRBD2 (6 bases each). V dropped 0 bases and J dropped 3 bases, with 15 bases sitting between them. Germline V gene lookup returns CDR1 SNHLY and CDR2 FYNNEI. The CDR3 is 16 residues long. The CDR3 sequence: CASSEAGGSWSYEQYV. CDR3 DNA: TGTGCCAGCAGTGAAGCCGGGGGCAGCTGGAGCTACGAGCAGTACGTC.

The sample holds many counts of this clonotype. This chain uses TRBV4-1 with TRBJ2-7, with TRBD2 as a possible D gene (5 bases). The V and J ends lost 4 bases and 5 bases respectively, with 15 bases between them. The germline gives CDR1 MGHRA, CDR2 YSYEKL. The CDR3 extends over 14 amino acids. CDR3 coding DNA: TGCGCCAGCAGCCTGGGCGGGTCTGTGGACGAGCAGTACTTC. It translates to CASSLGGSVDEQYF.

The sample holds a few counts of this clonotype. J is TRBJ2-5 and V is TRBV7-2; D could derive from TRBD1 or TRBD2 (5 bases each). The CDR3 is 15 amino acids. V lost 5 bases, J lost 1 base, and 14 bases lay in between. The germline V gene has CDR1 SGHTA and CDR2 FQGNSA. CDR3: CASSTLGGGQETQYF. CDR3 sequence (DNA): TGTGCCAGCAGCACCCTAGGTGGGGGCCAAGAGACCCAGTACTTC.

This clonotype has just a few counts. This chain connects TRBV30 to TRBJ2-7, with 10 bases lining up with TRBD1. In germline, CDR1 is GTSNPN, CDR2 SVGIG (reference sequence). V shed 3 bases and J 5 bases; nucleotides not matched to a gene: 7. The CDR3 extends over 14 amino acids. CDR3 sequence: CAWRLRDRGNEQYF. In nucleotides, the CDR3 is TGTGCCTGGAGACTCCGGGACAGGGGCAACGAGCAGTACTTC. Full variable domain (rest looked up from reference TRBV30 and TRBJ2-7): SQTIHQWPATLVQPVGSPLSLECTVEGTSNPNLYWYRQAAGRGLQLLFYSVGIGQISSEVPQNLSASRPQDRQFILSSKKLLLSDSGFYLCAWRLRDRGNEQYFGPGTRLTVT.

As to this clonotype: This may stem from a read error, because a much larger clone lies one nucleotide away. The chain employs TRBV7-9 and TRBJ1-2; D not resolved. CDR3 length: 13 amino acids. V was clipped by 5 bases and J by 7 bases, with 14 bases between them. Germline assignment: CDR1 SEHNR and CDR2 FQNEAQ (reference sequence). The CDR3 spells CASSPDEGVGYTF. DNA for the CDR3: TGTGCCAGCAGCCCCGATGAGGGTGTTGGCTACACCTTC.

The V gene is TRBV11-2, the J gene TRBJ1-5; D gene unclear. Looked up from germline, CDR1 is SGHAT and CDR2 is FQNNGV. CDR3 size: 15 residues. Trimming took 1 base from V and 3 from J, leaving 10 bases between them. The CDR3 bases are TGTGCCAGCAGCTTAGTAGGTGGGGTCAATCAGCCCCAGCATTTT. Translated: CASSLVGGVNQPQHF.

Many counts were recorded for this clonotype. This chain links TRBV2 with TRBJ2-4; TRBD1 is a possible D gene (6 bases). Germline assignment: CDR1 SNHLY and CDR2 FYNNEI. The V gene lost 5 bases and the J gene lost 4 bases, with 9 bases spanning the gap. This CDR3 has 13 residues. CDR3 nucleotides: TGTGCCAGCAGTTCCGACAGGAAAAACATTCAGTACTTC. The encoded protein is CASSSDRKNIQYF.

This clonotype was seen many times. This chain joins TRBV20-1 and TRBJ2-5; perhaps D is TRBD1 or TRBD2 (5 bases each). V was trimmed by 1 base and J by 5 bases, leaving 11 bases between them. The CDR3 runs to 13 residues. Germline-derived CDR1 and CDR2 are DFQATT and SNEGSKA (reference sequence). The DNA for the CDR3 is TGCAGTGCTAGAGGACGAGGGGTTGAGACCCAGTACTTC. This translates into CSARGRGVETQYF.